Listed below are T cell receptor beta chains from one sample, sequenced in a study of monozygotic twins with inflammatory bowel disease. TCRdb reprocessed the 5' RACE reads, with one entry per CDR3 protein and no DNA. The sample table includes 400,000 or so distinct CDR3 sequences. The source material was blood. The receptor set was obtained from a human donor with ulcerative colitis or Crohn's disease, or a healthy co-twin of an affected twin (not recorded which). Both conserved end residues are part of each CDR3.

TRBV2,TRBJ2-2,CASSERGPVLFGELFF
TRBV5-1,TRBJ2-2,CASSYPRQGEERTGELFF
TRBV19,TRBJ2-5,CASSTPGSKQETQYF
TRBV5-1,TRBJ1-5,CASSPGQGANQPQHF
TRBV7-2,TRBJ1-1,CASSWGGLLNAFF
TRBV18,TRBJ2-2,CASSPPNPEELFF
TRBV7-8,TRBJ2-5,CASSTGLAGVGETQYF
TRBV7-8,TRBJ2-1,CASSLGSGLSYNEQFF
TRBV24-1,TRBJ2-1,CATSDTKRGDEQFF
TRBV5-1,TRBJ1-3,CASSPRDGGNTIYF
TRBV5-4,TRBJ2-7,CASSKNGGSWNEQYF
TRBV4-3,TRBJ2-3,CASSQTLAGRADTQYF
TRBV7-2,TRBJ2-3,CASSSPHTQYF
TRBV6-1,TRBJ1-3,CASSPLGPGIGNTIYF
TRBV20-1,TRBJ2-5,CTGLAGDGETQYF
TRBV10-3,TRBJ2-7,CAIRDGGSYEQYF
TRBV28,TRBJ1-1,CASSPVLYDTEAFF
TRBV7-2,TRBJ2-7,CASSAQGGLYEQYF